Given below is one T cell receptor (beta chain) in context. Distinct nucleotide sequences in the sample also encode this CDR3. The data derive from a study of control samples from healthy donors and cancer patients. Libraries were prepared by immunoSEQ multiplex PCR; TCRdb keeps only in-frame clonotypes and omits some of them. The sample records under 200,000 clones, about nine tenths being singletons. The CDR3 loop spans 12 amino acids. The germline V gene has CDR1 SGHRS and CDR2 YFSETQ. The V and J ends lost 2 bases and 5 bases, in that order; junction bases with no gene match: 0. The origin of this receptor is a woman in her twenties or thirties in good health. This chain uses TRBV5-1 with TRBJ2-5; TRBD1 matches 7 bases. Sequencing was performed on blood. The CDR3 loop reads CASSFRGETQYF. The CDR3 nucleotides are TGCGCCAGCAGCTTCAGGGGGGAGACCCAGTACTTC. Full variable domain (rest looked up from reference TRBV5-1 and TRBJ2-5): KAGVTQTPRYLIKTRGQQVTLSCSPISGHRSVSWYQQTPGQGLQFLFEYFSETQRNKGNFPGRFSGRQFSNSRSEMNVSTLELGDSALYLCASSFRGETQYFGPGTRLLVL.